The rows below give T cell receptor beta chains drawn from one sample of a study of a mutant IDH1 vaccine in newly diagnosed glioma. No antigens are known for them. The table came from immunoSEQ multiplex PCR; TCRdb's copy has only in-frame clones and leaves some out. The sample has 60,000 or so clones, under 90% seen once. The source material was PBMCs, sampled from a glioma patient whose treatment included an IDH1 peptide vaccine. Every receptor here comes from a man aged 25 to 40 with glioma. The CDR3 runs from the conserved cysteine through the conserved F or W. D genes are given only for firm matches. Clone size is not always given. Where it is, it says once, few, many or a class for expanded clones.

v_gene	j_gene	d_gene	abundance	CDR3nt	CDR3aa
TRBV7-9	TRBJ2-3	TRBD1	-	TGTGCCAGCATCAGACCCGGGACAGGGGACACAGATACGCAGTATTTT	CASIRPGTGDTDTQYF
TRBV7-9	TRBJ2-5	-	-	TGTGCCAGCAGCCCGGACGTTGAGACCCAGTACTTC	CASSPDVETQYF
TRBV18	TRBJ1-6	-	once	TGTGCCAGCTCACGCCCGGGTCTTCAGGATTCACCCCTCCACTTT	CASSRPGLQDSPLHF
TRBV5-1	TRBJ1-1	-	-	TGCGCCAGCAGCCCGTCGGGCACCAGTACAACCACTGAAGCTTTCTTT	CASSPSGTSTTTEAFF
TRBV13	TRBJ2-1	TRBD2	-	TGTGCCAGCAGCTCCCGGGTAGCGGGGCCCTACAATGAGCAGTTCTTC	CASSSRVAGPYNEQFF
TRBV29-1	TRBJ1-2	-	-	TGCAGCGTTGGCGCTAACTATGGCTACACCTTC	CSVGANYGYTF
TRBV2	TRBJ1-1	-	few	TGTGCCAGCAGTTCACGGGGTGCGGGGACTGAAGCTTTCTTT	CASSSRGAGTEAFF
TRBV28	TRBJ1-2	-	-	TGTGCCAGCAGTTTTTCAGAGAACTATGGCTACACCTTC	CASSFSENYGYTF
TRBV5-1	TRBJ2-3	-	-	TGCGCCAGCAGCTTGGAGCTTCGGTCAAGCACAGATACGCAGTATTTT	CASSLELRSSTDTQYF
TRBV5-1	TRBJ2-1	TRBD2	-	TGCGCCAGCAGGATAGTACCGGGGACTAGCGGGTACAATGAGCAGTTCTTC	CASRIVPGTSGYNEQFF
TRBV5-1	TRBJ1-6	-	-	TGCGCCAGCAGCTTGGAACGGGGCCCCATGGATAATTCACCCCTCCACTTT	CASSLERGPMDNSPLHF
TRBV30	TRBJ2-7	TRBD1	-	TGTGCCTGGAGTGTCGGGACAGGGGCATACGAGCAGTACTTC	CAWSVGTGAYEQYF
TRBV7-9	TRBJ1-1	TRBD1	-	TGTGCCAGCAGCTCCCGGGACAGGGGGCCTAACACTGAAGCTTTCTTT	CASSSRDRGPNTEAFF
TRBV19	TRBJ2-7	-	-	TGTGCCAGTAGTATCCGGGGGTCAACAGGGGTCCACGAGCAGTACTTC	CASSIRGSTGVHEQYF
TRBV6-5	TRBJ2-5	-	-	TGTGCCAGCAGTTACTCGACCGGGATCAAGGGGACCCAGTACTTC	CASSYSTGIKGTQYF
TRBV25-1	TRBJ2-2	TRBD1	-	TGTGCCAGCAGCCCAACAGGGGCAGGGCTGTTTTTT	CASSPTGAGLFF
TRBV5-1	TRBJ2-7	-	once	TGCGCCAGCAGCTTGGACCCAGTCTACGAGCAGTACTTC	CASSLDPVYEQYF
TRBV19	TRBJ1-1	TRBD1	-	TGTGCCAGTAGTGAGTGGAAAACAGGGGGCCGGAACACTGAAGCTTTCTTT	CASSEWKTGGRNTEAFF
TRBV4-1	TRBJ2-1	-	-	TGCGCCAGCAGCCAAGATCCGGTCGGGGGTGTCGGCTACTACAATGAGCAGTTCTTC	CASSQDPVGGVGYYNEQFF
TRBV5-1	TRBJ2-1	-	-	TGCGCCAGCAGCTTGACCGACAATGAGCAGTTCTTC	CASSLTDNEQFF
TRBV11-2	TRBJ2-7	TRBD1	-	TGTGCCAGCAGCTCCGACAGGGACTACGAGCAGTACTTC	CASSSDRDYEQYF
TRBV14	TRBJ1-1	TRBD1	-	TGTGCCAGCAGCCAAGACCGGACAGGGAAAGCTTTCTTT	CASSQDRTGKAFF
TRBV5-5	TRBJ1-3	TRBD1	-	TGTGCCAGCAGCTTTGACAGGGCCAGCTCTGGAAACACCATATATTTT	CASSFDRASSGNTIYF
TRBV6-5	TRBJ1-4	-	once	TGTGCCAGCACCCAAAGTGGTGGGGTGGGAGAAAAACTGTTTTTT	CASTQSGGVGEKLFF
TRBV9	TRBJ1-1	-	-	TGTGCCAGCGGGAGGGGATCGTATGAAGCTTTCTTT	CASGRGSYEAFF
TRBV27	TRBJ1-5	-	-	TGTGCCAGCAGTCCTACAACAGGGCCCAACCAGCCCCAGCATTTT	CASSPTTGPNQPQHF